The clone carrying this T cell receptor (beta chain) was observed a handful of times. The antigen is undetermined. This sample is drawn from a study of beta chain features in type 1 diabetes. Study results and caveats: TCRB CDR3s from Type 1 diabetes patients were moderately but significantly shorter in all four CD4+ subsets. Researchers reported that naive, central memory and Treg TCRB repertoires appeared more similar in patients than in healthy donors. Diminished insertions and augmented deletions at VDJ junctions characterized type 1 diabetes patients.

V was shortened by 5 bases and J by 5 bases, with 16 bases between the two germline ends. Germline V gene data show CDR1 as MDHEN and CDR2 as SYDVKM. The CDR3 runs to 15 residues. By way of CD45RO/CCR7/CD25/CD127/CD95/CD27, the CD4+ regulatory, stem cell-like memory, central memory and naive cells were sorted. Purity above 95% was achieved in all sorted populations. Investigators reverse transcribed all isolated RNA, so they sequenced expressed TCRB transcripts. TCRdb's table, derived via immunoSEQ multiplex PCR, lists solely in-frame clones and lacks some. The data contain a few hundred thousand clones, over 9.5% of them seen just once; the ten biggest clones take up about 0.01%.

The V and J genes are TRBV28 and TRBJ2-1; a possible D gene is TRBD2 (6 bases). Source material: naive CD4+ T cells from blood. The sequence was obtained from a young woman with type 1 diabetes. The CDR3 reads CASSPGLALHNEQFF. CDR3 DNA sequence: TGTGCCAGCAGTCCCGGCCTAGCGTTACACAATGAGCAGTTCTTC.